The TCR beta chain described here comes from a study of CD8 T cells in ankylosing spondylitis. Whole-study findings and limits: A motif in TCR beta, a set of about eight highly homologous variants, appeared characteristic of ankylosing spondylitis blood.

Comment on this clonotype: The antigen remains unidentified.

TCRdb itself ran the 5' RACE reads through MiXCR, one entry per CDR3 protein. The repertoire holds 390,000 or so distinct CDR3 sequences, with under 25% as singletons. V was clipped by 3 bases and J by 16 bases, with 19 bases between them. The CDR3 consists of 13 residues. Germline V CDR1 and CDR2: GTSNPN, SVGIG (reference sequence). The V and J genes are TRBV30 and TRBJ1-6; possibly TRBD1 for D (5 bases). The sequenced material came from blood, either unsorted or a sorted T cell fraction (not recorded which). The TCR comes from a male donor with ankylosing spondylitis. The CDR3 region has the DNA TGTGCCTGGAGGCCTAATCCAGGGTCTAGACTCCACTTT. This encodes CAWRPNPGSRLHF.